This TCR beta chain comes out of a study of blood T cells in healthy people across ages. The germline V and J ends were trimmed by 2 bases and 0 bases, with 5 bases remaining between them. The germline V gene encodes CDR1 MNHEY and CDR2 SVGEGT. CDR3 size: 14 residues. The second PCR ran about 6 to 12 cycles with a sample-barcoded 5' primer and J-beta primers. MiXCR was run by TCRdb on the 5' RACE reads, yielding one entry per CDR3 protein. The repertoire has around 1.5 million distinct CDR3 sequences, about 32% of them found once; the top ten carry about 11%. Sequencing used blood. The source is a woman younger than 45 in good health. The chain recombines TRBV6-2 or TRBV6-3 with TRBJ1-5, with D perhaps TRBD1 (5 bases). The CDR3 DNA is TGTGCCAGCAGTTACCAGGGTAGCAATCAGCCCCAGCATTTT. Protein sequence: CASSYQGSNQPQHF.